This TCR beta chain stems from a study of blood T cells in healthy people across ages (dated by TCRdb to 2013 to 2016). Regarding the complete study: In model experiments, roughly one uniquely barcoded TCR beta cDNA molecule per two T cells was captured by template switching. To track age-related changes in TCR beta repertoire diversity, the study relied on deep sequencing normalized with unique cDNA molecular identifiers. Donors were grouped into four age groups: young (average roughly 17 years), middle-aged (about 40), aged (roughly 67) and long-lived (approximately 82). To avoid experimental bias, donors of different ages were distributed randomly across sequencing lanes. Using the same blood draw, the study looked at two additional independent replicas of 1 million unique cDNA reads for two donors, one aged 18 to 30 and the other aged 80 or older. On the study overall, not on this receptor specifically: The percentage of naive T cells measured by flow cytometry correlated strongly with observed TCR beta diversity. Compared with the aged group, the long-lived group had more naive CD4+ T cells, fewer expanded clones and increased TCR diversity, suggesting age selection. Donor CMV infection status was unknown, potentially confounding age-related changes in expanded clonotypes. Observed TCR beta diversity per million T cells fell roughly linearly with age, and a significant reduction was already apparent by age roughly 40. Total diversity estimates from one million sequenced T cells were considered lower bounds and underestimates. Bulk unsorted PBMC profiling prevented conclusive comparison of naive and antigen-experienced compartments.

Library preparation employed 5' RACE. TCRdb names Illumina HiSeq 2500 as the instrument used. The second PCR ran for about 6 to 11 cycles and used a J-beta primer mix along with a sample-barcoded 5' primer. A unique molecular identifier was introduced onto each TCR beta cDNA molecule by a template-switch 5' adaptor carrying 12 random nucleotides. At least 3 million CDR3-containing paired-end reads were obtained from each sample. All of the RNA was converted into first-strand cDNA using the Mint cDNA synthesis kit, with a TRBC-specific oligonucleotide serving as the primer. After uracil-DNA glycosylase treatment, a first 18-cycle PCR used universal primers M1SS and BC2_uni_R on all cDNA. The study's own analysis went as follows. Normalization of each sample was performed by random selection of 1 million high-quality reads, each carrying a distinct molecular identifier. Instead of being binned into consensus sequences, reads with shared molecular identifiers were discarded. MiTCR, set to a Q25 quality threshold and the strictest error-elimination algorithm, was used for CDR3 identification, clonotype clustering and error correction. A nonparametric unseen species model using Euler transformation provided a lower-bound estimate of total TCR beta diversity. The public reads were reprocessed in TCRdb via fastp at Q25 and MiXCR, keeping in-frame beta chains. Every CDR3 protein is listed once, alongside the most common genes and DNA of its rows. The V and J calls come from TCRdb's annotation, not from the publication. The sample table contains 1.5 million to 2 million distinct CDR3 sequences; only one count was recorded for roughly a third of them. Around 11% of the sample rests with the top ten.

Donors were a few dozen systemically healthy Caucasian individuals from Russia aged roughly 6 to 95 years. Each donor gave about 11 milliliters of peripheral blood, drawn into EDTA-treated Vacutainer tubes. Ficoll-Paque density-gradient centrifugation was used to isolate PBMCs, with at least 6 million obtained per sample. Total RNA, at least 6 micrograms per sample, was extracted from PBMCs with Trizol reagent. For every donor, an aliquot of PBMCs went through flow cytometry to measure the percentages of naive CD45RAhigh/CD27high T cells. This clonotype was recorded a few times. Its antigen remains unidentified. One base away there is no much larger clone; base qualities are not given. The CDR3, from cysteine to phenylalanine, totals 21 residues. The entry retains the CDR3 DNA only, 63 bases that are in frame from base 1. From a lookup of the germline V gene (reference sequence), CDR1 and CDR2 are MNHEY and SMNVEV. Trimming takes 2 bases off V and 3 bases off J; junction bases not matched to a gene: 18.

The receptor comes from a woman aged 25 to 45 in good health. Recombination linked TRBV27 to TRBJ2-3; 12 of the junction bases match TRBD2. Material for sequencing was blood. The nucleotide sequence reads TGTGCCAGCAGTTTACGACGAACAGGGCTAGCGGGAGGGGGTTTAACAGATACGCAGTATTTT. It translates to CASSLRRTGLAGGGLTDTQYF.